This T cell receptor (beta chain) was retrieved from a study of OX40 agonist ivuxolimab in advanced cancers. At the level of the study: Enrollees could have had prior anti-PD-1, anti-PD-L1 or anti-CTLA-4 therapy, which 40% to 45% had received. Partial response was recorded in three patients: one hepatocellular carcinoma and two cutaneous melanoma cases.

The CDR3 sequence is 13 residues long. Between the trimmed V and J ends, which lost 4 bases and 1 base, there was a span of 11 bases. Germline values: CDR1 SQVTM, CDR2 ANQGSEA. Sequencing used immunoSEQ multiplex PCR; TCRdb keeps in-frame clones, though not all of them. Of about 80,000 clones listed, about four fifths were seen once; the top ten hold 20% to 25%. This receptor was identified in an adult with an advanced solid tumor such as melanoma, head and neck, liver or kidney cancer. The sequencing here drew on CD4+ or CD8+ T cells sorted from blood, taken in a trial of the OX40 agonist ivuxolimab. The chain joins TRBV29-1 to TRBJ2-7; D not resolved. This CDR3 reads CSVGGDISYEQYF. In DNA form, the CDR3 reads TGCAGCGTTGGTGGAGACATTTCCTACGAGCAGTACTTC.